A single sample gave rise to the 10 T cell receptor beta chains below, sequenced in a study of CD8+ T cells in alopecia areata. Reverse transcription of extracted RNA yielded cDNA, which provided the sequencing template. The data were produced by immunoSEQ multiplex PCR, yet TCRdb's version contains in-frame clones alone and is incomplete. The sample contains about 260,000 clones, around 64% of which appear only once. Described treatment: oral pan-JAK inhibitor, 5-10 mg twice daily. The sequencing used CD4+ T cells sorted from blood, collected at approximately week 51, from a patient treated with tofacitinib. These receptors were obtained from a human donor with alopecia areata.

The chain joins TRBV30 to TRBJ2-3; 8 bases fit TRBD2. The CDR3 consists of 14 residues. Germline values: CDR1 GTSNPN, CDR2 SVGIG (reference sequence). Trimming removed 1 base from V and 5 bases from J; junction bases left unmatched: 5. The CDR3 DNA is TGTGCCTGGAGTGCCGGGACTAGATTAGATACGCAGTATTTT. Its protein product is CAWSAGTRLDTQYF.

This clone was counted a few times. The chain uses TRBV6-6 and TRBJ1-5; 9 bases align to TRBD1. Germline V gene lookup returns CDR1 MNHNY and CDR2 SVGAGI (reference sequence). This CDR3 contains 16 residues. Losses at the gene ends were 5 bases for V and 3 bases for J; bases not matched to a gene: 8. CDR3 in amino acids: CASSLRDRDHNQPQHF. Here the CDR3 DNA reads TGTGCCAGCAGTCTCCGGGACAGGGACCACAATCAGCCCCAGCATTTT.

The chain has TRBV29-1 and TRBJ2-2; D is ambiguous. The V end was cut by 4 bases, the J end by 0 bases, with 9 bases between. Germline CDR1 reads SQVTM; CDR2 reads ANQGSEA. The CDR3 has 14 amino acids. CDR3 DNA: TGCAGCGTTGGTCGAGAATCGAACACCGGGGAGCTGTTTTTT. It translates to CSVGRESNTGELFF.

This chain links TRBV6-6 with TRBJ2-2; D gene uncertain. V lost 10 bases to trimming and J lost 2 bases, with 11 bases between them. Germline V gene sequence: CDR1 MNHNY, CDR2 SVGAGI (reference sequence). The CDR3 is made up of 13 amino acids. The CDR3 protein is CATRWSNTGELFF. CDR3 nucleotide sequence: TGTGCCACGCGGTGGTCAAACACCGGGGAGCTGTTTTTT.

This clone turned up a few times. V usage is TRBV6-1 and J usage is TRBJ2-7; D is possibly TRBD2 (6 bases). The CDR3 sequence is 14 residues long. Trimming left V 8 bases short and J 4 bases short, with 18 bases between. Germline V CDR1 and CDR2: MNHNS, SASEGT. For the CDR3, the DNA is TGTGCCAGCTCCTCCGGGACTGACCTTTACGAGCAGTACTTC. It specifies CASSSGTDLYEQYF.

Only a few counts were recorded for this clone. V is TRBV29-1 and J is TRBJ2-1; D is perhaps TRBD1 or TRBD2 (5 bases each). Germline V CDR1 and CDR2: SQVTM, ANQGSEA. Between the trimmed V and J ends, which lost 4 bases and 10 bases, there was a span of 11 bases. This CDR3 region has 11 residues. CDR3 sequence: CSVVGGGEQFF. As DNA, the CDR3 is TGCAGCGTTGTTGGGGGTGGGGAGCAGTTCTTC.

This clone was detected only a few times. DNA of the CDR3: TGCGCCAGCAGCCAACCTAGCGGGGGTGTTGACAATGAGCAGTTCTTC. Translation: CASSQPSGGVDNEQFF. This chain connects TRBV4-1 to TRBJ2-1; 10 bases match TRBD2. This CDR3 has 16 residues. The V gene end was trimmed by 2 bases and the J gene end by 5 bases; junction bases not matched to a gene: 6. Germline V gene data show CDR1 as MGHRA and CDR2 as YSYEKL.

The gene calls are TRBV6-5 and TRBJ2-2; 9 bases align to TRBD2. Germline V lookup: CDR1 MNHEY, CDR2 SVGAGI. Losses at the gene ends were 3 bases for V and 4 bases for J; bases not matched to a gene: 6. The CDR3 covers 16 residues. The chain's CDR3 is CASSYKRGASTGELFF. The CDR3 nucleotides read TGTGCCAGCAGTTATAAGCGGGGGGCGTCCACCGGGGAGCTGTTTTTT.

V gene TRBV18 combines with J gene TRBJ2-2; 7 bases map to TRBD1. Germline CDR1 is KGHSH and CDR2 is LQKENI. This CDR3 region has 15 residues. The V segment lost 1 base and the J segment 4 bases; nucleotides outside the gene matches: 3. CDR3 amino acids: CASSPQGALTGELFF. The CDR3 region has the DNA TGTGCCAGCTCACCACAGGGGGCGCTCACCGGGGAGCTGTTTTTT.

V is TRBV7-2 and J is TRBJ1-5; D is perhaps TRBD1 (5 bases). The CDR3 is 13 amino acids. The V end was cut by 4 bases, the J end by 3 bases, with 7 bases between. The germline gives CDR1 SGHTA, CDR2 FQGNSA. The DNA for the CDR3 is TGTGCCAGCAGCTCACAGGACAATCAGCCCCAGCATTTT. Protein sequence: CASSSQDNQPQHF.